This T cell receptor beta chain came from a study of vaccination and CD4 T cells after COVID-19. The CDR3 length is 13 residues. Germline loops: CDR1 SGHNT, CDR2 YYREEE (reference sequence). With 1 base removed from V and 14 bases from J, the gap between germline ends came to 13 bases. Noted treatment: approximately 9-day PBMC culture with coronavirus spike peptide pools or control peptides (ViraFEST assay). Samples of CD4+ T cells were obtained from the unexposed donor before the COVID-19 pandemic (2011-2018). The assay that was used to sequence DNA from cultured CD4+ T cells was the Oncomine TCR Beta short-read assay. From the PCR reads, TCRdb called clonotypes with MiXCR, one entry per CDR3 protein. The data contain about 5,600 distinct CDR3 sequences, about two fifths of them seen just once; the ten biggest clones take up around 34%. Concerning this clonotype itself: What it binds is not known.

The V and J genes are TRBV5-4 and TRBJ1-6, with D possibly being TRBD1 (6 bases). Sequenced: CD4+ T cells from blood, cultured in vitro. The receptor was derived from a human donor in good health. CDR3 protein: CASSLQGSETLHF. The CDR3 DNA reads TGTGCCAGCAGCTTGCAGGGGTCTGAGACCCTCCACTTT.